Each of the 28 T cell receptor beta chains below was sequenced from the same sample in a study of T cell responses to AZD1222 COVID-19 vaccine. TCRdb's copy holds only in-frame clones and misses some; the assay was immunoSEQ multiplex PCR. The table shows around 150,000 clones, with 90% to 95% occurring only once. This specimen was peripheral blood, taken 28 days after the second AZD1222 dose. The receptors come from an adult who received the AZD1222 COVID-19 vaccine.

The chain links TRBV9 to TRBJ2-6, with 9 bases that match TRBD1. Germline-derived CDR1 and CDR2 are SGDLS and YYNGEE. The CDR3 is 21 residues long. The V gene end was trimmed by 3 bases and the J gene end by 0 bases; junction bases not matched to a gene: 16. CDR3 coding DNA: TGTGCCAGCAGCGCAGCGACAGGGGGGCAAAGGACTAGCTCTGGGGCCAACGTCCTGACTTTC. It is translated as CASSAATGGQRTSSGANVLTF.

The rearrangement joins TRBV7-9 to TRBJ2-1; 8 bases map to TRBD2. CDR1 and CDR2 (germline): SEHNR, FQNEAQ (reference sequence). V dropped 3 bases and J dropped 7; count of bases not matched to a gene: 8. This CDR3 has 15 amino acids. The CDR3 protein is CASSFYTGGPNEQFF. The DNA of the CDR3 is TGTGCCAGCAGCTTTTATACGGGGGGGCCGAATGAGCAGTTCTTC.

With respect to this clone: Other DNA sequences of this sample code for an identical CDR3. The rearrangement links TRBV9 to TRBJ2-2, with a tentative D call TRBD2 (6 bases). CDR1 SGDLS and CDR2 YYNGEE come from the germline V gene. Trimming stripped 0 bases from V and 2 bases from J, with 8 bases between. CDR3 length: 15 amino acids. CDR3 amino acids: CASSVGGLNTGELFF. The CDR3 DNA is TGTGCCAGCAGCGTAGGGGGACTCAACACCGGGGAGCTGTTTTTT.

The chain couples TRBV18 to TRBJ1-1, with D tentatively TRBD1 (5 bases). The V and J ends lost 1 base and 5 bases respectively, with 11 bases between them. The CDR3 sequence is 14 residues long. Germline V gene lookup returns CDR1 KGHSH and CDR2 LQKENI. DNA of the CDR3: TGTGCCAGCTCACCACAGGGGTTGTCGACTGAAGCTTTCTTT. Encoded protein: CASSPQGLSTEAFF.

This clone was picked up one time. This chain links TRBV14 with TRBJ2-7; D is perhaps TRBD1 (6 bases). Trimming took off 4 bases at V and 5 bases at J, with 12 bases between the two ends. The germline gives CDR1 SGHDN, CDR2 FVKESK. CDR3 length: 13 amino acids. The CDR3 loop reads CASSPRTVNEQYF. The CDR3 nucleotides are TGTGCCAGCAGCCCTCGGACAGTCAACGAGCAGTACTTC.

This clone was seen only once. V is TRBV19 and J is TRBJ1-1; TRBD1 agrees at 9 bases. Germline V gene lookup returns CDR1 LNHDA and CDR2 SQIVND (reference sequence). The CDR3 is 15 residues long. After removal of 2 bases from V and 5 bases from J, the junction contained 6 bases not matched to a gene. CDR3 residues: CASSIRQGERTEAFF. The CDR3 region has the DNA TGTGCCAGTAGTATAAGACAGGGGGAAAGGACTGAAGCTTTCTTT.

The chain combines TRBV6-1 with TRBJ2-3, with a tentative D call TRBD1 (5 bases). CDR3 length: 16 residues. In germline, CDR1 is MNHNS, CDR2 SASEGT. V was clipped by 6 bases and J by 5 bases, with 21 bases between them. This chain's CDR3 is CASSELDSVRKDTQYF. The CDR3 region has the DNA TGTGCCAGCAGCGAACTTGACAGTGTACGTAAAGATACGCAGTATTTT.

V gene TRBV5-6 combines with J gene TRBJ1-2, with D tentatively TRBD1 (5 bases). CDR1 is SGHDT, CDR2 YYEEEE, per germline. V gave up 2 bases and J gave up 4 bases, with 12 bases separating them. CDR3 length: 14 residues. The CDR3, as DNA: TGTGCCAGCAGCTTAGGGGCTCTAAGCTATGGCTACACCTTC. This encodes CASSLGALSYGYTF. Drawing the rest from reference TRBV5-6 and TRBJ1-2, the complete variable domain is DAGVTQSPTHLIKTRGQQVTLRCSPKSGHDTVSWYQQALGQGPQFIFQYYEEEERQRGNFPDRFSGHQFPNYSSELNVNALLLGDSALYLCASSLGALSYGYTFGSGTRLTVV.

This clone was seen once. The chain uses TRBV30 and TRBJ1-6; D might be TRBD1 (5 bases). V shed 4 bases and J shed 7 bases, with 17 bases lying between them. The CDR3 sequence is 15 residues long. Germline CDR1 and CDR2: GTSNPN and SVGIG (reference sequence). This CDR3 reads CAWNLLDSLNSPLHF. The CDR3 DNA is TGTGCCTGGAACCTCCTCGACAGTTTGAATTCACCCCTCCACTTT.

This rearrangement joins TRBV18 to TRBJ1-2; 7 bases are a match to TRBD1. The junction had 3 bases not matched to a gene; V was cut back by 0 bases and J by 8 bases. From germline, CDR1 is KGHSH and CDR2 LQKENI. This CDR3 contains 13 residues. Here the CDR3 DNA reads TGTGCCAGCTCACCACCGACAGGGAAGGGCTACACCTTC. Translating it yields CASSPPTGKGYTF.

J is TRBJ2-5 and V is TRBV20-1; no reliable D call. Trimming left V 3 bases short and J 2 bases short, with 7 bases between. The CDR3 runs to 12 residues. Germline CDR1 reads DFQATT; CDR2 reads SNEGSKA (reference sequence). In DNA, the CDR3 is TGCAGTGCTAGTGTCGAACAAGAGACCCAGTACTTC. Translated, it gives CSASVEQETQYF.

This clone has just one count. The gene calls are TRBV9 and TRBJ1-3; D ambiguous. This CDR3 contains 13 residues. Germline CDR1 SGDLS, CDR2 YYNGEE. Trimming stripped 3 bases from V and 1 base from J, with 5 bases between. CDR3 loop: CASSGTSGNTIYF. The CDR3 bases are TGTGCCAGCAGCGGCACGTCTGGAAACACCATATATTTT.

This sequence joins TRBV7-2 and TRBJ1-3; no definite D call. CDR1 is SGHTA and CDR2 is FQGNSA in the germline V gene. The CDR3 length is 15 residues. V was cut by 2 bases and J by 0 bases, with 8 bases left in between. CDR3 DNA: TGTGCCAGCAGCTTAATATCCCTCTCTGGAAACACCATATATTTT. The encoded protein is CASSLISLSGNTIYF.

V is TRBV27 and J is TRBJ1-6, with a weak D call TRBD1 (6 bases). V lost 8 bases and J 10 bases, leaving 15 bases between the germline ends. The CDR3 is made up of 13 amino acids. Germline-derived CDR1 and CDR2 are MNHEY and SMNVEV (reference sequence). DNA for the CDR3: TGTGCCAGCGCCTCTGGACAGCTATCACCCCTCCACTTT. Encoded protein: CASASGQLSPLHF.

The chain links TRBV28 to TRBJ1-2, with D possibly being TRBD1 (5 bases). The CDR3 has 14 amino acids. Germline lookup yields CDR1 MDHEN and CDR2 SYDVKM. V dropped 5 bases and J dropped 4 bases, with 14 bases sitting between them. The CDR3 is CASSRGREFYGYTF. The CDR3 nucleotides are TGTGCCAGCAGTAGGGGTCGAGAATTCTATGGCTACACCTTC.

The CDR3 region is CASSLDSARNSPLHF. CDR3 nucleotide sequence: TGTGCCAGCAGCTTGGACAGTGCAAGGAATTCACCCCTCCACTTT. The gene calls are TRBV5-4 and TRBJ1-6; no definite D call. Germline lookup yields CDR1 SGHNT and CDR2 YYREEE (reference sequence). V lost 0 bases to trimming and J lost 7 bases, with 11 bases between them. The CDR3 is made up of 15 amino acids.

The rearrangement joins TRBV12-3 or TRBV12-4 to TRBJ2-2; D ambiguous. V lost 5 bases, J lost 7 bases, and 5 bases lay in between. The CDR3 is 11 residues long. The CDR3: CASSPRGELFF. CDR3 nucleotides: TGTGCCAGCAGTCCCCGCGGGGAGCTGTTTTTT.

The rearrangement uses TRBV6-5 and TRBJ1-1, with D possibly being TRBD1 (5 bases). The V end was cut by 6 bases, the J end by 2 bases, with 13 bases between. The CDR3 extends over 14 amino acids. Germline V gene lookup returns CDR1 MNHEY and CDR2 SVGAGI. The CDR3 DNA is TGTGCCAGCAGAGGGTGGGACCTAAACACTGAAGCTTTCTTT. It translates to CASRGWDLNTEAFF.

The chain employs TRBV5-1 and TRBJ2-7; maybe TRBD1 (5 bases). Germline CDR1 SGHRS, CDR2 YFSETQ. This CDR3 is 15 amino acids long. Trimming cost V 7 bases and J 0 bases, with 17 bases left between them. The CDR3 DNA follows: TGCGCCAGCGCAACGACAGTTAGGAGCTCCTACGAGCAGTACTTC. It codes for CASATTVRSSYEQYF.

This chain joins TRBV5-1 and TRBJ2-1; tentatively, D is TRBD1 (6 bases). The CDR3 is 14 residues long. Germline CDR1 SGHRS, CDR2 YFSETQ. Between the trimmed V and J ends, which lost 1 base and 10 bases, there was a span of 15 bases. As DNA, the CDR3 is TGCGCCAGCAGCTTGACAGGGACATGGGACGAGCAGTTCTTC. As protein: CASSLTGTWDEQFF.

The V gene is TRBV3-1 (or the pseudogene TRBV3-2), the J gene TRBJ2-7; unclear D gene. The CDR3 runs 13 residues. Germline V gene data show CDR1 as LGHDT and CDR2 as YNNKEL (reference sequence). V was clipped by 4 bases and J by 0 bases, with 7 bases between them. The CDR3 region has the DNA TGTGCCAGCAGCCCCCCGCGCTCCTACGAGCAGTACTTC. This codes for CASSPPRSYEQYF.

The chain has TRBV6-1 and TRBJ1-1; no firm D call. V shed 3 bases and J shed 4 bases, with 12 bases lying between them. This CDR3 comprises 14 residues. The germline V gene encodes CDR1 MNHNS and CDR2 SASEGT. The CDR3 is CASSDDLRSTEAFF. DNA for the CDR3: TGTGCCAGCAGTGATGACCTAAGAAGCACTGAAGCTTTCTTT.

V gene TRBV12-5 combines with J gene TRBJ2-1; D gene ambiguous. The CDR3 is 11 residues long. The germline V gene encodes CDR1 LGHNT and CDR2 FRNRAP. V lost 5 bases to trimming and J lost 5 bases, with 4 bases between them. CDR3 region: CASGIHNEQFF. The CDR3 coding sequence is TGTGCTAGTGGTATTCACAATGAGCAGTTCTTC.

The DNA of the CDR3 is TGTGCCAGCAGTGGAACAGGGGGGAGAAAATACGAGCAGTACTTC. Protein product: CASSGTGGRKYEQYF. The chain couples TRBV9 to TRBJ2-7; 8 positions match TRBD1. The germline V gene has CDR1 SGDLS and CDR2 YYNGEE. V lost 5 bases to trimming and J lost 4 bases; unmatched junction nucleotides: 11. This CDR3 has 15 amino acids.

The rearrangement links TRBV11-3 to TRBJ2-1; TRBD1 matches 10 bases. Germline V CDR1 and CDR2: SGHNT, YENEEA. The CDR3 consists of 14 residues. With 7 bases clipped from V and 6 bases from J, the junction kept 6 bases outside the gene matches. The CDR3 protein is CASKRTGGINEQFF. DNA for the CDR3: TGTGCCAGCAAGCGGACAGGGGGTATCAATGAGCAGTTCTTC. Looking up the rest from reference TRBV11-3 and TRBJ2-1 gives the full variable domain: EAGVVQSPRYKIIEKKQPVAFWCNPISGHNTLYWYLQNLGQGPELLIRYENEEAVDDSQLPKDRFSAERLKGVDSTLKIQPAELGDSAVYLCASKRTGGINEQFFGPGTRLTVL.

The chain is built from TRBV2 and TRBJ2-5, with TRBD2 as a possible D gene (5 bases). Germline V CDR1 and CDR2: SNHLY, FYNNEI. Trimming removed 3 bases at V and 4 bases at J, with 12 bases between. The CDR3 sequence is 14 residues long. Written as DNA, the CDR3 is TGTGCCAGCAGTGACGTAGGGAGAGGAGAGACCCAGTACTTC. Protein product: CASSDVGRGETQYF.

The chain carries TRBV28 and TRBJ2-7, with D possibly called TRBD1 or TRBD2 (5 bases each). Trimming pared 7 bases from V and 2 bases from J, leaving 18 bases between. This CDR3 contains 15 residues. CDR1 and CDR2 from the germline V gene are MDHEN and SYDVKM. CDR3 in amino acids: CASTTPGRNPYEQYF. In DNA form, the CDR3 reads TGTGCCAGCACCACTCCGGGGCGGAACCCCTACGAGCAGTACTTC.

The chain links TRBV7-8 to TRBJ1-5; D gene uncertain. CDR1 is SGHVS, CDR2 FQNEAQ, per germline. CDR3 length: 12 residues. The germline V and J ends were trimmed by 5 bases and 7 bases, with 9 bases remaining between them. The CDR3 sequence: CASSPNAQPQHF. The CDR3 DNA sequence: TGTGCCAGCAGCCCTAACGCCCAGCCCCAGCATTTT.